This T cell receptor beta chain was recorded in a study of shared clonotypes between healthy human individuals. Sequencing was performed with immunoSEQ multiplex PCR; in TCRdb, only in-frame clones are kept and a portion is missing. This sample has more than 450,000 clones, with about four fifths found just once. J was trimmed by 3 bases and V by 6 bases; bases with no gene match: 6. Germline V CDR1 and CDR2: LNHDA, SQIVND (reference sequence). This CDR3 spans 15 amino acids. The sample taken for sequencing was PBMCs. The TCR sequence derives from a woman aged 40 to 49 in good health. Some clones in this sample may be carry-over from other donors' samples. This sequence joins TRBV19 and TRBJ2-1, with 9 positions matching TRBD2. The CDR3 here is CASSRGSGSYNEQFF. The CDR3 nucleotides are TGTGCCAGTAGCCGGGGTAGCGGGAGCTACAATGAGCAGTTCTTC.